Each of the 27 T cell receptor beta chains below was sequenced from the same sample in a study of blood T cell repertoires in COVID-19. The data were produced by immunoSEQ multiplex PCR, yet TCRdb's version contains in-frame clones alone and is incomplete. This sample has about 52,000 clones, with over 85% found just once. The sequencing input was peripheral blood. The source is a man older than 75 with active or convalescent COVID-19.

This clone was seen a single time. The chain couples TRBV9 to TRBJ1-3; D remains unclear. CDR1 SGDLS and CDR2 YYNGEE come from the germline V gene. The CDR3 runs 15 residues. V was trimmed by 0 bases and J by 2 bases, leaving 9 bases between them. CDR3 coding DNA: TGTGCCAGCAGCGTAGTGGAGGATGCTGGAAACACCATATATTTT. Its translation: CASSVVEDAGNTIYF. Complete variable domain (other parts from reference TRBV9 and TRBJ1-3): DSGVTQTPKHLITATGQRVTLRCSPRSGDLSVYWYQQSLDQGLQFLIQYYNGEERAKGNILERFSAQQFPDLHSELNLSSLELGDSALYFCASSVVEDAGNTIYFGEGSWLTVV.

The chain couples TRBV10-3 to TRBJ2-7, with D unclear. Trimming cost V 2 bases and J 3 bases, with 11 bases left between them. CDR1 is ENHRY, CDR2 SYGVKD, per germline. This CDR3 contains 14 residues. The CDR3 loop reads CAISEVPSSYEQYF. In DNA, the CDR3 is TGTGCCATCAGTGAGGTCCCCTCCAGCTACGAGCAGTACTTC.

The CDR3 bases are TGTGCCATCAGTGAGAAGGGCATAGCGGGGGGGCCCTACTTC. It specifies CAISEKGIAGGPYF. The gene calls are TRBV10-3 and TRBJ2-7; 11 nucleotides align to TRBD2. Germline CDR1 ENHRY, CDR2 SYGVKD. The CDR3 sequence is 14 residues long. V gave up 2 bases and J gave up 13 bases; unmatched junction bases: 10.

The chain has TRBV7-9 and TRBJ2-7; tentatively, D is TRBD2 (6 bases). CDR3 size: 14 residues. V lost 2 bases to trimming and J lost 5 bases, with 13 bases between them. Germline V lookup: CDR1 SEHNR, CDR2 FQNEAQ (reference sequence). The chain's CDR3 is CASSLSGGFHEQYF. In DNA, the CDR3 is TGTGCCAGCAGCTTATCCGGGGGTTTCCACGAGCAGTACTTC.

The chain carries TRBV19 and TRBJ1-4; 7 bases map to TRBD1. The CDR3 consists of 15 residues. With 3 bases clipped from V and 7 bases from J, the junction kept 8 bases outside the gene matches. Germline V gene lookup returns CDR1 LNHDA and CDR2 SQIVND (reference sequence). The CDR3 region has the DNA TGTGCCAGTAGTATCGGGACAGCGTGGAGTGAAAAACTGTTTTTT. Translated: CASSIGTAWSEKLFF. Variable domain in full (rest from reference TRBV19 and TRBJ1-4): DGGITQSPKYLFRKEGQNVTLSCEQNLNHDAMYWYRQDPGQGLRLIYYSQIVNDFQKGDIAEGYSVSREKKESFPLTVTSAQKNPTAFYLCASSIGTAWSEKLFFGSGTQLSVL.

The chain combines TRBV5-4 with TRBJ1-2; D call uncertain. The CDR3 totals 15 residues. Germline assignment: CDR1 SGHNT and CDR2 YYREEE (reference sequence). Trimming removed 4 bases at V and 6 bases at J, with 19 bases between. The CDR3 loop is CASSLHPGPRDGYTF. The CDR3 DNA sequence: TGTGCCAGCAGCCTCCACCCCGGCCCGCGGGATGGCTACACCTTC.

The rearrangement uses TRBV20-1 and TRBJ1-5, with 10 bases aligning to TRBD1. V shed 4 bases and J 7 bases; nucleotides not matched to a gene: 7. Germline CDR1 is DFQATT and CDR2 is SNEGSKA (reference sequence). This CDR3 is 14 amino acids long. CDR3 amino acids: CSANDRGLGQPQHF. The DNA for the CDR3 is TGCAGTGCTAATGACAGGGGGCTGGGACAGCCCCAGCATTTT.

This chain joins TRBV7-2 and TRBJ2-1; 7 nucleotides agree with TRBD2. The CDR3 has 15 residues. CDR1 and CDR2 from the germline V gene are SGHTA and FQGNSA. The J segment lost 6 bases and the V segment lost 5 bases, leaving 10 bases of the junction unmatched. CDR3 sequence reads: CASSQAASGGNEQFF. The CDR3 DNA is TGTGCCAGCAGCCAGGCGGCTAGCGGAGGCAATGAGCAGTTCTTC.

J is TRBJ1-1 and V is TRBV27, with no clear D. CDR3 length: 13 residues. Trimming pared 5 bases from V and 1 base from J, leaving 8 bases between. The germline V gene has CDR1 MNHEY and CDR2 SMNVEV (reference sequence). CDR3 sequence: CASSPRGNTEAFF. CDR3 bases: TGTGCCAGCAGTCCCCGGGGGAACACTGAAGCTTTCTTT.

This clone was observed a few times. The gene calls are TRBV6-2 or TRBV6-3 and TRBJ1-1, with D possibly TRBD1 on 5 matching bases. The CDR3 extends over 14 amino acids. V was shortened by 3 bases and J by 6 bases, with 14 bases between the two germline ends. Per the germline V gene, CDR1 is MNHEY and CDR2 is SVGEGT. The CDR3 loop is CASSYPQGGAEAFF. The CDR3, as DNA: TGTGCCAGCAGTTATCCGCAGGGAGGAGCTGAAGCTTTCTTT.

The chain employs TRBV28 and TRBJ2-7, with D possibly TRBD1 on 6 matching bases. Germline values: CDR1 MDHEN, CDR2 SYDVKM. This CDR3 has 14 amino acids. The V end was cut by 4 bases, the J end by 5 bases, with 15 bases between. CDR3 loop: CASSSLKRGNEQYF. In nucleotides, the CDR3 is TGTGCCAGCAGTTCCCTCAAAAGGGGGAACGAGCAGTACTTC.

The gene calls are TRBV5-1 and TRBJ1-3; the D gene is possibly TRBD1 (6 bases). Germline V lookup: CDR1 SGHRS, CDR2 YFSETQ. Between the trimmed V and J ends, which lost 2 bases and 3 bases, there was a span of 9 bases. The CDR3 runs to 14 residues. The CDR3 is CASSLTGFGNTIYF. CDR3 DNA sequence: TGCGCCAGCAGCTTAACAGGGTTTGGAAACACCATATATTTT.

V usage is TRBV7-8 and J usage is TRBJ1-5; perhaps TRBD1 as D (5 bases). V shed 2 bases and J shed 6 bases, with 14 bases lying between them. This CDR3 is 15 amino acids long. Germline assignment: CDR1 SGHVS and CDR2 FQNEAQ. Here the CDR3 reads CASSLTRVSVQPQHF. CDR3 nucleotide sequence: TGTGCCAGCAGCTTAACCAGGGTATCAGTTCAGCCCCAGCATTTT.

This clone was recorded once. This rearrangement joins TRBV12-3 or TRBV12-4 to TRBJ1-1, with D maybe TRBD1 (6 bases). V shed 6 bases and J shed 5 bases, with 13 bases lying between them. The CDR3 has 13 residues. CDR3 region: CASSKGVGTEAFF. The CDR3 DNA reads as TGTGCCAGCAGCAAGGGGGTTGGAACTGAAGCTTTCTTT.

The CDR3 loop is CASSATGSIYGYTF. As DNA, the CDR3 is TGTGCCAGCAGCGCCACAGGATCGATCTATGGCTACACCTTC. This sequence joins TRBV9 and TRBJ1-2, with D possibly matching TRBD1 (5 bases). V lost 3 bases and J 4 bases, leaving 13 bases between the germline ends. The germline V gene has CDR1 SGDLS and CDR2 YYNGEE. This CDR3 has 14 residues.

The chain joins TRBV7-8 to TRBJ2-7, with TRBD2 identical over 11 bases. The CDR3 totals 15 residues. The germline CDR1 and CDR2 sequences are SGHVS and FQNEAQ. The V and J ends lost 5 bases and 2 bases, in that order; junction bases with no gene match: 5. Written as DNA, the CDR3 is TGTGCCAGCAGCCTCGGGACTAGCGGCCCCTACGAGCAGTACTTC. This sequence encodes CASSLGTSGPYEQYF.

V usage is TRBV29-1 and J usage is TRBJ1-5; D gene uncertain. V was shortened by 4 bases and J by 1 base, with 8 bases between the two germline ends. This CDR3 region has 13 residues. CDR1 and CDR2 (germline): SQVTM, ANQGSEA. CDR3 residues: CSVGAVSNQPQHF. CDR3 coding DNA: TGCAGCGTTGGGGCAGTGAGCAATCAGCCCCAGCATTTT.

CDR3 region: CASSPQGLAGFQETQYF. The CDR3 nucleotides are TGCGCCAGCAGCCCCCAGGGACTAGCGGGGTTCCAAGAGACCCAGTACTTC. The chain recombines TRBV4-1 with TRBJ2-5; 13 bases agree with TRBD2. The CDR3 consists of 17 residues. Losses at the gene ends were 4 bases for V and 1 base for J; bases not matched to a gene: 6. From germline, CDR1 is MGHRA and CDR2 YSYEKL.

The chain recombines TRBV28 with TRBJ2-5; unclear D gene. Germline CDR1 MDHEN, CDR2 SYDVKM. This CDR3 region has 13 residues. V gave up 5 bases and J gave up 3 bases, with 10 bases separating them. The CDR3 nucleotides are TGTGCCAGCAGTCCGAACCAGGAAGAGACCCAGTACTTC. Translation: CASSPNQEETQYF.

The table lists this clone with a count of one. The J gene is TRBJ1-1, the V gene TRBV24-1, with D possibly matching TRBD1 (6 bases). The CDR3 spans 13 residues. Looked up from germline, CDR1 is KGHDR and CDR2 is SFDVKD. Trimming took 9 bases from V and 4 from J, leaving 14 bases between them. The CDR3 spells CATSRGAGTEAFF. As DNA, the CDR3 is TGTGCCACCTCGCGGGGGGCCGGCACTGAAGCTTTCTTT.

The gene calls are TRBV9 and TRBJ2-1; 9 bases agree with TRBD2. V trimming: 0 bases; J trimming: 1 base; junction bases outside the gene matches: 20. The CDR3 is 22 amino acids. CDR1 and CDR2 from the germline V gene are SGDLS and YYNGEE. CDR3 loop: CASSVEGPDIAGAPSSYNEQFF. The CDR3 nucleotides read TGTGCCAGCAGCGTAGAAGGCCCGGATATAGCGGGGGCCCCGTCGTCCTACAATGAGCAGTTCTTC.

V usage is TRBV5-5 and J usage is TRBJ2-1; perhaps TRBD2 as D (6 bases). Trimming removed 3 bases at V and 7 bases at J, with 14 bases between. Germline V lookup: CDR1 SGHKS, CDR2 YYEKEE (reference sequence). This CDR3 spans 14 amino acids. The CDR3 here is CASSSLDGGNEQFF. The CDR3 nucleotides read TGTGCCAGCAGCTCCCTGGACGGGGGTAATGAGCAGTTCTTC.

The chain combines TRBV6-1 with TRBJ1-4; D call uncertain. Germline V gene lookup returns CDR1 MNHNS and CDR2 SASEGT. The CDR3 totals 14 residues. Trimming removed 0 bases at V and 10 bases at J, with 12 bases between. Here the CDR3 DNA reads TGTGCCAGCAGTGAAGCAAATAGGGAGGGAAAACTGTTTTTT. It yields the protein CASSEANREGKLFF.

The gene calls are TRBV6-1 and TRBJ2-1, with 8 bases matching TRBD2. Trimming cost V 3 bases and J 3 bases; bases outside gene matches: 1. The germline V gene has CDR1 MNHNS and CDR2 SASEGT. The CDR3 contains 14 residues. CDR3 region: CASSDAGGYNEQFF. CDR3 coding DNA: TGTGCCAGCAGTGACGCGGGGGGCTACAATGAGCAGTTCTTC.

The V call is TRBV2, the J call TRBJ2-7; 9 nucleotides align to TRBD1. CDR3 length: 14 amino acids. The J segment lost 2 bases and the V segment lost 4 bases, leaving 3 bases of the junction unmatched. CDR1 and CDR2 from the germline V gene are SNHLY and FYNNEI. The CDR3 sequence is CASSGGTGTYEQYF. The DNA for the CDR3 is TGTGCCAGCAGTGGTGGGACAGGGACCTACGAGCAGTACTTC.

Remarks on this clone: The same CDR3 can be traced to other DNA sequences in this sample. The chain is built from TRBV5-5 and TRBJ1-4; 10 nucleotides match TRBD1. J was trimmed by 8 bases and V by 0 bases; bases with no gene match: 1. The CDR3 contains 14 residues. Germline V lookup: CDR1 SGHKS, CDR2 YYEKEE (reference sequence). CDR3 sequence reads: CASSLGTGGEKLFF. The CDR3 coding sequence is TGTGCCAGCAGCTTGGGGACAGGGGGGGAAAAACTGTTTTTT.

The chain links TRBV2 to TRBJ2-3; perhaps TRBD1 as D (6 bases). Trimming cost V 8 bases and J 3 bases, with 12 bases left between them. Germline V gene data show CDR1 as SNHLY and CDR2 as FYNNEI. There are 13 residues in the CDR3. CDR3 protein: CASQQGWTDTQYF. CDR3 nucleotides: TGTGCCAGCCAACAGGGTTGGACAGATACGCAGTATTTT.